The T cell receptor (beta chain) described here comes from a study of response to subunit inactivated influenza vaccine. Each CDR3 protein is one row after TCRdb ran MiXCR on the RT-PCR reads. The table includes 150,000 to 200,000 distinct CDR3 sequences, approximately 12% detected once. This CDR3 is 11 amino acids long. CDR1 and CDR2 (germline): DFQATT, SNEGSKA (reference sequence). The ends were cut back, 2 bases at V and 7 bases at J, with 9 bases in the middle. This clonotype has a handful of counts. The same data also went into a second study, on T cells expressing NK-cell markers. That study reports: In generating TCR beta cDNA, 5'RACE template switching with UMIs was used. Eight donors were sequenced, seven testing HCMV-seropositive and one testing seronegative. Restricting sorting to alpha-beta TCR T cells was achieved in several experiments by an anti-gamma-delta TCR antibody. In several donors, dominant clonotypes made up about 25-60.1% of CD3+CD56-NKG2C+ cells. It remained uncertain whether the expanded NKG2C+ T cell clones were specific for HCMV antigens.

Sequences were derived from CD8+ T cells sorted from PBMCs, sampled 11 to 12 days after vaccination. J is TRBJ2-7 and V is TRBV20-1, with D possibly being TRBD1 (6 bases). The TCR sequence derives from a man in his fifties who received an inactivated influenza vaccine. The DNA of the CDR3 is TGCAGTGCTAGAACAGGGCGGGAGCAGTACTTC. Translating gives CSARTGREQYF.